This T cell receptor beta chain was captured by sequencing in a study of technical replicates of blood from four donors. Here immunoSEQ multiplex PCR was the method, and the copy in TCRdb shows in-frame clones only, minus some. The data contain tens of thousands of clones, approximately 92% of them singletons. The germline V and J ends were trimmed by 6 bases and 8 bases, with 23 bases remaining between them. Germline loops: CDR1 MDHEN, CDR2 SYDVKM. CDR3 length: 16 amino acids. This clonotype originated in a human donor in good health. The sample taken for sequencing was T cells isolated from PBMCs. V usage is TRBV28 and J usage is TRBJ2-1, with D tentatively TRBD2 (6 bases). CDR3 DNA sequence: TGTGCCAGCAGCCTCCGTCGTCGGGAGTTGCTCGATGAGCAGTTCTTC. Translated, it gives CASSLRRRELLDEQFF. The variable domain in full, with the rest retrieved from reference TRBV28 and TRBJ2-1, is DVKVTQSSRYLVKRTGEKVFLECVQDMDHENMFWYRQDPGLGLRLIYFSYDVKMKEKGDIPEGYSVSREKKERFSLILESASTNQTSMYLCASSLRRRELLDEQFFGPGTRLTVL.